This T cell receptor (beta chain) was recorded in a study of OX40 agonist ivuxolimab in advanced cancers. Profiled with immunoSEQ multiplex PCR; TCRdb holds only in-frame clones, not every one. The sample has some 85,000 clones, 70% to 90% seen once; the top ten hold around 0.7%. The source was CD4+ or CD8+ T cells sorted from blood, collected in a trial of the OX40 agonist ivuxolimab. The receptor comes from an adult with an advanced solid tumor such as melanoma, head and neck, liver or kidney cancer.

This CDR3 reads CASSLGQGAMQPQHF. The CDR3 DNA is TGTGCCAGCAGCTTGGGACAGGGGGCGATGCAGCCCCAGCATTTT. This rearrangement joins TRBV7-2 to TRBJ1-5; 12 bases map to TRBD1. With V trimmed by 3 bases and J by 7 bases, 4 bases remained unmatched. Germline loops: CDR1 SGHTA, CDR2 FQGNSA. CDR3 length: 15 amino acids.